This TCR beta chain was captured by sequencing in a study of T-cell memory formation after mild COVID-19. The CDR3 extends over 18 amino acids. The germline gives CDR1 SGHRS, CDR2 YFSETQ. J lost 1 base, V lost 4 bases, and 9 bases had no gene match. cDNA libraries for TCR alpha and TCR beta, carrying sample barcodes and UMIs, came from 5'RACE with constant-segment primers. TCRdb itself ran the 5' RACE reads through MiXCR, one entry per CDR3 protein. The sample lists roughly 410,000 distinct CDR3 sequences, 20% to 30% seen once, with about 10% in the top ten. This clonotype has just a few counts. What it recognizes is unknown. Points from the study as a whole: Among CD4+ contracting clones, most were CM and EM, and CD8+ ones EMRA. Some SARS-CoV-2-responding clones were already detected in memory before infection.

Input material: PBMCs or a T cell subset sorted from them (not recorded which). The rearrangement uses TRBV5-1 and TRBJ2-6, with 9 positions matching TRBD1. This TCR derives from an adult woman who had mild COVID-19 (a few samples of this study predate the infection). Cell type and time point are not known. The CDR3 coding sequence is TGCGCCAGCAGCGGGACCGGGACAGGGTTTTCTGGGGCCAACGTCCTGACTTTC. Protein sequence: CASSGTGTGFSGANVLTF.